Following are 15 T cell receptor beta chains from one sample sequenced in a study of blood T cell repertoires in COVID-19. Sequencing used immunoSEQ multiplex PCR; TCRdb keeps in-frame clones, though not all of them. The repertoire includes roughly 120,000 clones, 75% to 95% of them detected once, and about 1.9% sits in the top ten. The sequenced sample was peripheral blood. The source is a human donor with active COVID-19. The donor label of this sample is uncertain.

The chain carries TRBV19 and TRBJ2-5; D unresolved. The germline V gene has CDR1 LNHDA and CDR2 SQIVND (reference sequence). V was trimmed by 4 bases and J by 4 bases, leaving 13 bases between them. The CDR3 extends over 14 amino acids. The CDR3 DNA follows: TGTGCCAGTAGTACCGGTTCCGTCGGAGAGACCCAGTACTTC. Its translation is CASSTGSVGETQYF.

This chain joins TRBV27 and TRBJ2-5, with D possibly matching TRBD1 (5 bases). V was shortened by 3 bases and J by 5 bases, with 13 bases between the two germline ends. From germline, CDR1 is MNHEY and CDR2 SMNVEV (reference sequence). The CDR3 extends over 14 amino acids. CDR3 sequence: CASSLYQGQETQYF. In DNA, the CDR3 is TGTGCCAGCAGTTTGTATCAGGGTCAGGAGACCCAGTACTTC.

The V and J genes are TRBV3-1 (or the pseudogene TRBV3-2) and TRBJ2-7, with 13 bases lining up with TRBD2. With 5 bases clipped from V and 2 bases from J, the junction kept 6 bases outside the gene matches. CDR1 LGHDT and CDR2 YNNKEL come from the germline V gene (reference sequence). The CDR3 loop spans 16 amino acids. In DNA form, the CDR3 reads TGTGCCAGCAGCGGCGATGGGACTAGCGGGACCTACGAGCAGTACTTC. Encoded protein: CASSGDGTSGTYEQYF.

The chain combines TRBV28 with TRBJ1-2; D is possibly TRBD1 (5 bases). CDR1 is MDHEN, CDR2 SYDVKM, per germline. Trimming cost V 6 bases and J 4 bases, with 9 bases left between them. CDR3 length: 12 residues. CDR3 protein: CASRQQAYGYTF. The DNA of the CDR3 is TGTGCCAGCAGGCAACAGGCCTATGGCTACACCTTC.

The chain is built from TRBV5-1 and TRBJ2-2, with D possibly TRBD1 on 5 matching bases. The length of the CDR3 is 15 residues. Looked up from germline, CDR1 is SGHRS and CDR2 is YFSETQ. V shed 0 bases and J shed 1 base, with 7 bases lying between them. CDR3 nucleotides: TGCGCCAGCAGCTTGGCAGGGTGGAACACCGGGGAGCTGTTTTTT. It translates to CASSLAGWNTGELFF.

The chain couples TRBV4-3 to TRBJ1-1; D gene uncertain. V lost 1 base and J lost 1, with 10 bases in between. The CDR3 extends over 15 amino acids. Germline CDR1 LGHNA, CDR2 YSLEER. The CDR3 region has the DNA TGCGCCAGCAGCCAAGTTCGTCGGGGGAACACTGAAGCTTTCTTT. It codes for CASSQVRRGNTEAFF.

J is TRBJ2-1 and V is TRBV7-3, with a weak D call TRBD2 (6 bases). CDR3 length: 16 amino acids. The germline V gene encodes CDR1 SGHTA and CDR2 FQGTGA. V lost 6 bases, J lost 0 bases, and 15 bases lay in between. CDR3 sequence reads: CASSNRDLSSYNEQFF. CDR3 nucleotide sequence: TGTGCCAGCAGTAATAGGGACTTAAGCTCCTACAATGAGCAGTTCTTC.

The CDR3 bases are TGTGCCACTTCCCACAGGGTTTCCTACGAGCAGTACTTC. It codes for CATSHRVSYEQYF. The chain employs TRBV19 and TRBJ2-7; D might be TRBD1 (6 bases). Trimming removed 10 bases at V and 1 base at J, with 14 bases between. This CDR3 spans 13 amino acids. From germline, CDR1 is LNHDA and CDR2 SQIVND (reference sequence).

The chain combines TRBV6-5 with TRBJ2-7, with unresolved D. CDR3 length: 12 residues. CDR1 and CDR2 (germline): MNHEY, SVGAGI. V lost 8 bases, J lost 3 bases, and 11 bases lay in between. The CDR3 sequence: CASRDIFYEQYF. CDR3 nucleotide sequence: TGTGCCAGCCGAGACATTTTCTACGAGCAGTACTTC.

The chain joins TRBV5-1 to TRBJ1-1; no firm D call. The ends were cut back, 4 bases at V and 6 bases at J, with 13 bases in the middle. This CDR3 contains 13 residues. Germline-derived CDR1 and CDR2 are SGHRS and YFSETQ. CDR3 loop: CASSPPGGPEAFF. The CDR3 DNA reads TGCGCCAGCAGCCCCCCGGGAGGGCCTGAAGCTTTCTTT.

The V call is TRBV7-2, the J call TRBJ2-3; 12 bases fit TRBD2. The CDR3 covers 16 residues. Germline CDR1 is SGHTA and CDR2 is FQGNSA. After removal of 5 bases from V and 7 bases from J, the junction contained 10 bases not matched to a gene. CDR3 DNA: TGTGCCAGCAGCCCCGGCCTAGCGGGGGGGCGGTATACGCAGTATTTT. Protein sequence: CASSPGLAGGRYTQYF.

This clone was found once. The chain carries TRBV7-9 and TRBJ1-2, with a possible D match to TRBD1 (6 bases). This CDR3 spans 11 amino acids. Germline lookup yields CDR1 SEHNR and CDR2 FQNEAQ (reference sequence). V lost 10 bases and J 4 bases, leaving 10 bases between the germline ends. This CDR3 is CAIQGRYGYTF. As DNA, the CDR3 is TGTGCCATCCAGGGGCGCTATGGCTACACCTTC.

This clone has only one observation. The V call is TRBV4-3, the J call TRBJ2-1, with 8 bases that match TRBD1. V lost 2 bases and J lost 3; bases outside the gene matches: 6. The CDR3 loop spans 16 amino acids. The V gene's germline CDR1 is LGHNA and CDR2 YSLEER. The CDR3 here is CASSQSMDRVYNEQFF. CDR3 sequence (DNA): TGCGCCAGCAGCCAATCGATGGACAGGGTCTACAATGAGCAGTTCTTC.

V and J are TRBV18 and TRBJ2-5; no firm D call. CDR3 length: 14 amino acids. The V end was cut by 0 bases, the J end by 1 base, with 6 bases between. Germline V gene sequence: CDR1 KGHSH, CDR2 LQKENI. CDR3 loop: CASSPPASQETQYF. DNA for the CDR3: TGTGCCAGCTCACCACCGGCCAGCCAAGAGACCCAGTACTTC.

V is TRBV14 and J is TRBJ2-7, with 11 bases matching TRBD1. The CDR3 consists of 17 residues. Germline-derived CDR1 and CDR2 are SGHDN and FVKESK. V shed 3 bases, J shed 4 bases, and the junction held 11 bases outside the gene matches. Written as DNA, the CDR3 is TGTGCCAGCAGCCACCGGACAGGGGGCTCGGGTGGGTACGAGCAGTACTTC. Amino acids: CASSHRTGGSGGYEQYF.